This T cell receptor (beta chain) was observed in a study of blood T cell repertoires in COVID-19. Overall study: Specimens from acute and convalescent COVID-19 originated in the United States, Italy and Spain. T cells, B-cell-depleted T cells, or PBMCs supplied cDNA or gDNA.

As processed by the authors: Quantification of nucleated cells was approximated via reference gene primer amplification. TCRdb keeps only in-frame clones here, not all; method: immunoSEQ multiplex PCR. The DNA was the basis for D and trimming; V, J and clone size are from that table. The table has 65,000 to 90,000 clones, roughly 84% seen once. V was trimmed by 6 bases and J by 0 bases, leaving 9 bases between them. CDR3 length: 15 residues. Germline V gene sequence: CDR1 SGHTA, CDR2 FQGNSA. The rearrangement uses TRBV7-2 and TRBJ2-6; tentative D call: TRBD1 (6 bases). The source material was peripheral blood. The TCR was taken from a young woman with acute or convalescent COVID-19. CDR3 amino acids: CASSGQSSGANVLTF. The DNA for the CDR3 is TGTGCCAGCAGTGGACAGTCCTCTGGGGCCAACGTCCTGACTTTC.